This T cell receptor (beta chain) stems from a study of blood T cell repertoires in COVID-19. Study background: Acute and convalescent COVID-19 samples came from the United States, Italy and Spain. T cells, B-cell-depleted T cells, or PBMCs supplied cDNA or gDNA.

How the authors handled the data: Amplification of reference gene primers was used by the study to estimate nucleated cell counts. Using immunoSEQ multiplex PCR, the repertoire was profiled, and TCRdb retains in-frame clones only, with some absent. V, J and clone size are taken as reported in that table, and D and trimming were inferred from the DNA itself. Here the sample spans 200,000 or so clones, about 80% being singletons. The germline V gene has CDR1 MGHRA and CDR2 YSYEKL. Trimming at V came to 4 bases and at J to 0 bases, leaving 5 bases not matched to a gene. The CDR3 has 17 residues. This sequence joins TRBV4-1 and TRBJ2-7, with 14 bases fitting TRBD2. The clonotype comes from a woman aged 25 to 39 who had recovered from COVID-19. Sequencing used peripheral blood. CDR3 coding DNA: TGCGCCAGCAGCCTGGGACTAGCGGGGGTCTTCTCCTACGAGCAGTACTTC. Its protein is CASSLGLAGVFSYEQYF.